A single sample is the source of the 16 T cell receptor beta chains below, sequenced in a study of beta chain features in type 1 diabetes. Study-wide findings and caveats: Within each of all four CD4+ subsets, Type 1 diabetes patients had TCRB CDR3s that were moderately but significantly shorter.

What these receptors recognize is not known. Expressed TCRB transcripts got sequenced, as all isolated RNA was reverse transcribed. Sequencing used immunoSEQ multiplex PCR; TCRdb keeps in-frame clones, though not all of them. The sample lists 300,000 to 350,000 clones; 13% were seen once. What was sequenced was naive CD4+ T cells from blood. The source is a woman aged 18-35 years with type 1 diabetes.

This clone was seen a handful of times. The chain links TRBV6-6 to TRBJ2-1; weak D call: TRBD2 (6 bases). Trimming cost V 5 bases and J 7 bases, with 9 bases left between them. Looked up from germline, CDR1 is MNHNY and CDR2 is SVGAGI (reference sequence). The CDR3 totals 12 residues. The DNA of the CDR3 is TGTGCCAGCAGTCGGGGGAGAAATGAGCAGTTCTTC. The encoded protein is CASSRGRNEQFF.

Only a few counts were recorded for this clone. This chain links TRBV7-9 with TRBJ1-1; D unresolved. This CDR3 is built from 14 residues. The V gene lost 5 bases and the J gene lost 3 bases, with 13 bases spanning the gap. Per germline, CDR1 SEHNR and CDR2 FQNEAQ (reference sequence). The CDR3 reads CASSRQDPDTEAFF. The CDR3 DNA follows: TGTGCCAGCAGCCGCCAGGATCCCGACACTGAAGCTTTCTTT.

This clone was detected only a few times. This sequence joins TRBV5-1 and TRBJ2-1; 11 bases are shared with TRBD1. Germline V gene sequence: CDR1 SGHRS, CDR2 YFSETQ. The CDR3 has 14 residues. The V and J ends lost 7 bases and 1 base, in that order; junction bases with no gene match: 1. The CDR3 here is CASGTGGSYNEQFF. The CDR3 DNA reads TGCGCCAGCGGGACAGGGGGTTCCTACAATGAGCAGTTCTTC.

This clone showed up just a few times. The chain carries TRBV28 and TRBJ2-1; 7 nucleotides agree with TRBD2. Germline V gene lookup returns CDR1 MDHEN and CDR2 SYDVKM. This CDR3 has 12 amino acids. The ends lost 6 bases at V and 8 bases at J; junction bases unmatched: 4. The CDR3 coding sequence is TGTGCCAGCAGAGAGGGAGGGGATGAGCAGTTCTTC. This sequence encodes CASREGGDEQFF.

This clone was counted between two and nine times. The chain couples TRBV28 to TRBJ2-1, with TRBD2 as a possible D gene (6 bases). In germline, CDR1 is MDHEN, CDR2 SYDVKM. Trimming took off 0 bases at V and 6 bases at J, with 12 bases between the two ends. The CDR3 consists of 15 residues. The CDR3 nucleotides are TGTGCCAGCAGTTTATGGTTGGGAGGCTCCAATGAGCAGTTCTTC. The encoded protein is CASSLWLGGSNEQFF.

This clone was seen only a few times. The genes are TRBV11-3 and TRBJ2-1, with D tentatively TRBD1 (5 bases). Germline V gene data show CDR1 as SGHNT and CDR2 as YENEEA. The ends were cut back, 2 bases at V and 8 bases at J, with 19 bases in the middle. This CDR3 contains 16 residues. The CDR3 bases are TGTGCCAGCAGCTTACGTCGCGACAGTCAGTATGATGAGCAGTTCTTC. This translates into CASSLRRDSQYDEQFF. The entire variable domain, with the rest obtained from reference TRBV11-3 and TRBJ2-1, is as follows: EAGVVQSPRYKIIEKKQPVAFWCNPISGHNTLYWYLQNLGQGPELLIRYENEEAVDDSQLPKDRFSAERLKGVDSTLKIQPAELGDSAVYLCASSLRRDSQYDEQFFGPGTRLTVL.

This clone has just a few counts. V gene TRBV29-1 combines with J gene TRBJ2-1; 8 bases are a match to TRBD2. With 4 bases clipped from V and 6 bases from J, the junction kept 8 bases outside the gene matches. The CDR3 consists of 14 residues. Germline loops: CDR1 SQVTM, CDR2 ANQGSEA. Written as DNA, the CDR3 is TGCAGCGTTGTGAGCGGGAGTGGGGGCAATGAGCAGTTCTTC. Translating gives CSVVSGSGGNEQFF.

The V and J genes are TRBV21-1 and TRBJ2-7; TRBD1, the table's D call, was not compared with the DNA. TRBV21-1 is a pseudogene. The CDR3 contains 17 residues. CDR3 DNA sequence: TGTGCCAGCAGCAAAGTTCGGGAGGCGACAGGGGGTAACGAGCAGTACTTC. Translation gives CASSKVREATGGNEQYF.

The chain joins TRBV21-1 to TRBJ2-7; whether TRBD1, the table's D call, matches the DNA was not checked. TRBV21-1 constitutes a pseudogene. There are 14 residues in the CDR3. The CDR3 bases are TGTGCCAGCAGCAAAGGGGGGCCACTCTACGAGCAGTACGTC. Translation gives CASSKGGPLYEQYV.

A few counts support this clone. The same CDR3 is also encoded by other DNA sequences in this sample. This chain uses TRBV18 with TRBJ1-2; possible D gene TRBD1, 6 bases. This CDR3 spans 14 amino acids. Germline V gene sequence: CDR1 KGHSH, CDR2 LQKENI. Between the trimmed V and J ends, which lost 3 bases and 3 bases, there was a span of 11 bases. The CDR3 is CASSPGGADYGYTF. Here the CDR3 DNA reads TGTGCCAGCTCACCGGGGGGGGCCGACTATGGCTACACCTTC. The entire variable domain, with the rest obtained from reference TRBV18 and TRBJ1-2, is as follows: NAGVMQNPRHLVRRRGQEARLRCSPMKGHSHVYWYRQLPEEGLKFMVYLQKENIIDESGMPKERFSAEFPKEGPSILRIQQVVRGDSAAYFCASSPGGADYGYTFGSGTRLTVV.

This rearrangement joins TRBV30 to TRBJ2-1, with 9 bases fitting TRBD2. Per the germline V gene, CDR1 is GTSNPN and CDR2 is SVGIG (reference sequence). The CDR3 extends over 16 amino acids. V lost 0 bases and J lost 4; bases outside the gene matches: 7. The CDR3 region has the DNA TGTGCCTGGAGTGTAACGACTAGCGGACAATACAATGAGCAGTTCTTC. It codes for CAWSVTTSGQYNEQFF.

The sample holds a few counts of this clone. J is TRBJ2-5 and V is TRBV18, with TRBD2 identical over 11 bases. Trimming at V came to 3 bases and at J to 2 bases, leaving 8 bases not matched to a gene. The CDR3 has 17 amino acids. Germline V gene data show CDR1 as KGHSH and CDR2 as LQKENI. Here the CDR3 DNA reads TGTGCCAGCTCACCCGCGTCGCTAGCGGGAGGTCAAGAGACCCAGTACTTC. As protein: CASSPASLAGGQETQYF.

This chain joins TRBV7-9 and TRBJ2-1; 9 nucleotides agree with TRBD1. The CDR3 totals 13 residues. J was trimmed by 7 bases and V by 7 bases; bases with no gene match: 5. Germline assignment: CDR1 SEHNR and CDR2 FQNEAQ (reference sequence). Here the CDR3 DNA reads TGTGCCAGCACCCCCGACAGGGGGAATGAGCAGTTCTTC. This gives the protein CASTPDRGNEQFF.

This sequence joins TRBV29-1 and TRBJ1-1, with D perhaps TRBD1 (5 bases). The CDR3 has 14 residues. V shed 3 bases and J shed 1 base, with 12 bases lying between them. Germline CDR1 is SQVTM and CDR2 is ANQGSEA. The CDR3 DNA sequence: TGCAGCGTTGATAGGCGGCAGGGGAACACTGAAGCTTTCTTT. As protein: CSVDRRQGNTEAFF.

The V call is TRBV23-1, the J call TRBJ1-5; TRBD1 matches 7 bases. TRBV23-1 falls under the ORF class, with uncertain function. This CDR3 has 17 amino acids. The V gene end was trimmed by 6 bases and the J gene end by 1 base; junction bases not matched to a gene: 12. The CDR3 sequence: CASRLRQGRMSNQPQHF. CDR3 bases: TGCGCCAGCAGACTACGACAGGGACGGATGAGCAATCAGCCCCAGCATTTT.

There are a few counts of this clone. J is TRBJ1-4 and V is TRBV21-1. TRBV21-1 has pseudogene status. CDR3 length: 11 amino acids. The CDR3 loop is CASRYGEKLFF. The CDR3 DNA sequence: TGTGCCAGCCGGTACGGTGAAAAACTGTTTTTT.